Listed here are 5 T cell receptor beta chains from one sample, sequenced in a study of blood T cell repertoires in COVID-19. The table came from immunoSEQ multiplex PCR; TCRdb's copy has only in-frame clones and leaves some out. The sample lists approximately 350,000 clones, around 83% occurring once. The specimen sequenced was peripheral blood. The receptors shown here come from a young man with active or convalescent COVID-19.

The chain combines TRBV2 with TRBJ2-7, with a possible D match to TRBD2 (6 bases). The CDR3 covers 12 residues. Germline CDR1 reads SNHLY; CDR2 reads FYNNEI. V was trimmed by 3 bases and J by 9 bases, leaving 12 bases between them. The CDR3 region is CASSDLPGGQYF. CDR3 nucleotides: TGTGCCAGCAGTGATCTACCCGGGGGGCAGTACTTC.

The rearrangement links TRBV7-2 to TRBJ1-6; D remains ambiguous. Deletions cut 4 bases from V and 10 bases from J, with 17 bases between. CDR1 and CDR2 from the germline V gene are SGHTA and FQGNSA. This CDR3 spans 15 amino acids. DNA for the CDR3: TGTGCCAGCAGCTACGCCCTTGCAGGCTTATCACCCCTCCACTTT. This translates into CASSYALAGLSPLHF.

The rearrangement uses TRBV7-3 and TRBJ2-2; the match to TRBD2 covers 9 bases. After removal of 3 bases from V and 0 bases from J, the junction contained 2 bases not matched to a gene. Germline loops: CDR1 SGHTA, CDR2 FQGTGA. There are 16 residues in the CDR3. The CDR3 protein is CASSFTSGPNTGELFF. The CDR3, as DNA: TGTGCCAGCAGCTTTACTAGCGGGCCGAACACCGGGGAGCTGTTTTTT.

This chain connects TRBV6-6 to TRBJ1-1; a weak D match, TRBD1 (5 bases). CDR3 length equals 15 residues. V shed 4 bases and J shed 1 base, with 13 bases lying between them. Germline CDR1 is MNHNY and CDR2 is SVGAGI (reference sequence). CDR3 amino acids: CASSSGQTSNTEAFF. CDR3 in DNA: TGTGCCAGCAGTTCTGGACAAACCTCGAACACTGAAGCTTTCTTT.

The rearrangement links TRBV29-1 to TRBJ2-1, with 10 bases lining up with TRBD2. The CDR3 sequence is 16 residues long. The trim removed 0 bases at V and 7 bases at J, leaving 9 bases unmatched. The germline CDR1 and CDR2 sequences are SQVTM and ANQGSEA. The CDR3 region has the DNA TGCAGCGTTGAAGACGCACGACTAGCGGGTTTGAATGAGCAGTTCTTC. This sequence encodes CSVEDARLAGLNEQFF.